This T cell receptor (beta chain) is from a study of regulatory T cells in long-lasting Graves disease. This clonotype was observed many times. Germline V gene lookup returns CDR1 SGHTA and CDR2 FQGNSA. The CDR3 totals 14 residues. The V gene lost 1 base and the J gene lost 4 bases, with 10 bases spanning the gap. HTBI primers from iRepertoire and Arm-PCR of CDR3 regions yielded the TCR beta libraries. TCRdb re-analysed the multiplex PCR reads in MiXCR, keeping a single row per CDR3 protein. Here the sample spans roughly 440,000 distinct CDR3 sequences, 16% being singletons. The time point here: newly diagnosed GD, antithyroid drugs for less than 3 months. The TCR library was made from RNA extracted from PBMCs. Collection of peripheral blood (about 10 milliliters) was done using EDTA tubes. The sample was also reused in another study, on T cells in Graves' hyperthyroidism and ophthalmopathy. That study reports: Diagnoses were established using clinical symptoms, serum thyroxine and TRAb, thyroid ultrasound and orbital computed tomography. Most thyroid clonotypes expanded above 0.001 were also detected in blood.

This clonotype originated in a woman younger than 30 with Graves disease. This rearrangement joins TRBV7-2 to TRBJ1-2; no clear D. The sample here was peripheral blood mononuclear cells (PBMCs), taken at new diagnosis, from a patient treated with antithyroid drugs. The CDR3 nucleotides are TGTGCCAGCAGCTTAGGGGCCTCTGCCTATGGCTACACCTTC. Protein: CASSLGASAYGYTF.